This section outlines one TCR beta chain sequence together with its context. Its antigen is not identified. Germline V gene lookup returns CDR1 MNHEY and CDR2 SMNVEV (reference sequence). There are 16 residues in the CDR3. V lost 5 bases and J lost 5; bases outside the gene matches: 9. This specimen belongs to a study of T cell repertoires in cytomegalovirus infection. TCRdb re-derived calls from the reads in MiXCR, one entry per CDR3 protein. Here the sample spans roughly 500,000 distinct CDR3 sequences, roughly 46% being singletons. The receptor was derived from a human donor in good health (CMV status not recorded). Some clones in this sample may be carry-over from other donors' samples. The sequenced sample was cultured PBMCs, obtained from culture after CMV antigen stimulation. The chain employs TRBV27 and TRBJ2-5, with 12 bases fitting TRBD2. CDR3 region: CASSPSSGGARETQYF. CDR3 sequence (DNA): TGTGCCAGCAGTCCTTCTAGCGGGGGGGCTCGGGAGACCCAGTACTTC.